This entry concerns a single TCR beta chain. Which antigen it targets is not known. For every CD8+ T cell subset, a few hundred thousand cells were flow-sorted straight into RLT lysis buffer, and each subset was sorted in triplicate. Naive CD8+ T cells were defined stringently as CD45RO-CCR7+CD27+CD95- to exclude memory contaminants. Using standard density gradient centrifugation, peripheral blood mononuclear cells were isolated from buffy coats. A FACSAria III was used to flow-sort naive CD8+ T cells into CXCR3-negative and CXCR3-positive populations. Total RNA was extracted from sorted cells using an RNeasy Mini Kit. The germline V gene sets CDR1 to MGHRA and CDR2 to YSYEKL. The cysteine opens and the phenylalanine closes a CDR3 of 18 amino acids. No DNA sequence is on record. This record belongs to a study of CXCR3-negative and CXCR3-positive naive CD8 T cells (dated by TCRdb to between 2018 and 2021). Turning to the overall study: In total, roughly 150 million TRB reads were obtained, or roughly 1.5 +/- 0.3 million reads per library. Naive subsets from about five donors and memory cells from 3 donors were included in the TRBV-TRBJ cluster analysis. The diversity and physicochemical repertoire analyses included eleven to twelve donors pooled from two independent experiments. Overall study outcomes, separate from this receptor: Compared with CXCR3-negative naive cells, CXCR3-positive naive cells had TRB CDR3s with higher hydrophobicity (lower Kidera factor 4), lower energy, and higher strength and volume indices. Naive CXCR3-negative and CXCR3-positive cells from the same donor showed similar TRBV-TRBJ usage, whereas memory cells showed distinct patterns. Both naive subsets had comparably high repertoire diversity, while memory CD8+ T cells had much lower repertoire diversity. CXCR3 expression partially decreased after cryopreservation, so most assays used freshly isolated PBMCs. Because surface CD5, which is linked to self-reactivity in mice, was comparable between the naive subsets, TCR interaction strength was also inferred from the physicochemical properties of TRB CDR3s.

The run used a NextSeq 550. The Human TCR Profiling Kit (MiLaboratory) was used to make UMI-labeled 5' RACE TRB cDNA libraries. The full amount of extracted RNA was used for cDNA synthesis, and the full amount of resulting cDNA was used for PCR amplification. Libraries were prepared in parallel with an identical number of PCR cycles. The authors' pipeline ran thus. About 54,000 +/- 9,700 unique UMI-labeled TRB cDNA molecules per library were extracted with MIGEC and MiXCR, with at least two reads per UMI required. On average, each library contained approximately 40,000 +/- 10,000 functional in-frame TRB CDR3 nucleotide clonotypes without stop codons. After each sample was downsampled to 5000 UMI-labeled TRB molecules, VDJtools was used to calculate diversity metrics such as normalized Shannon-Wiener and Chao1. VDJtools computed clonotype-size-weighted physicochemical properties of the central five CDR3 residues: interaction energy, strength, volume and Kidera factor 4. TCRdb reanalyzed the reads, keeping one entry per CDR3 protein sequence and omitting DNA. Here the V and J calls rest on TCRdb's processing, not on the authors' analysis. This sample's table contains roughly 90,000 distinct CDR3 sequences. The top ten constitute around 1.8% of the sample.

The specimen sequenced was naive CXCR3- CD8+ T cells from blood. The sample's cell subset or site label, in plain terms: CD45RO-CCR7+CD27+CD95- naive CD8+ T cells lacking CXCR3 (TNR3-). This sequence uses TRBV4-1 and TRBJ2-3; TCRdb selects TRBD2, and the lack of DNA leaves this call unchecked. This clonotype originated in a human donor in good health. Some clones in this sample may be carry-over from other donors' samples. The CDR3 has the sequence CASSQEDVAGGFTDTQYF.